The entry below gives a single T cell receptor beta chain sequence along with its context. The source of the sample is a study of shared clonotypes between healthy human individuals. It was CD45RO-negative cells, positively selected for CCR7, that made up naive CD8 cells, with terminally differentiated effector memory CD45RA+ cells excluded. The CDR3 runs to 15 residues. V trimming: 4 bases; J trimming: 4 bases; junction bases outside the gene matches: 4. The germline V gene has CDR1 SGDLS and CDR2 YYNGEE. Measured with immunoSEQ multiplex PCR; TCRdb has only the in-frame clones, and not every one. The sample consists of under 1 million clones, over 90% of them appearing once.

Specimen: naive CD8+ T cells sorted from blood. The V and J genes are TRBV9 and TRBJ2-2; TRBD2 aligns across 10 bases. The clonotype comes from a man aged 30 to 45 in good health. The CDR3 bases are TGTGCCAGCAGCCCAGCGGGAGGGCCCACCGGGGAGCTGTTTTTT. Its protein product is CASSPAGGPTGELFF.